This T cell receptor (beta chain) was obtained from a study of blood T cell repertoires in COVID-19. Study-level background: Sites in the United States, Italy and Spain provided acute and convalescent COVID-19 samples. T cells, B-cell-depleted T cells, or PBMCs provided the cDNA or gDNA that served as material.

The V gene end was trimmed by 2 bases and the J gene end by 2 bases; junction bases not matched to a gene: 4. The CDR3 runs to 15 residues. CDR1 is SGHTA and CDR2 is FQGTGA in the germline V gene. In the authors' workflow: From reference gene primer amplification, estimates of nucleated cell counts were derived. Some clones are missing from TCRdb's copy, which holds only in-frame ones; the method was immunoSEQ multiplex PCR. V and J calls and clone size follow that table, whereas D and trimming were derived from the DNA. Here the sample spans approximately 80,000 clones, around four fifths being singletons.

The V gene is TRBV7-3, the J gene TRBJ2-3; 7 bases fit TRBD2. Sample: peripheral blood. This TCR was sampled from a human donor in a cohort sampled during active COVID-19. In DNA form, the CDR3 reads TGTGCCAGCAGCTTAGGGCTAGCGGTCACAGATACGCAGTATTTT. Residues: CASSLGLAVTDTQYF.